The subject of this entry is one TCR beta chain. In its sample, this clonotype was seen once. The clone's antigen remains unknown. Nothing much larger sits one base from this clone, and base qualities are not available. A single read counts as weak evidence. Libraries were prepared through RT-PCR. Sequencing took place on an Illumina HiSeq 2500. TCRdb took the public reads, trimmed them with fastp at Q25, ran MiXCR for clone calling and kept in-frame beta chains. Rows matching on CDR3 protein sequence are summarized as one entry with the most common DNA and genes. The sample table records some 800,000 distinct CDR3 sequences; around 20% of these occur just once. The leading ten clones occupy around 9.6% of the sample. V drops 3 bases and J drops 5 bases, leaving 7 bases in between. The CDR3, cysteine through phenylalanine, is 12 amino acids long. Only the CDR3 region is kept as DNA, spanning 36 bases read in frame from base 1.

This entry belongs to a study of response to subunit inactivated influenza vaccine (dated by TCRdb to about 2018). General notes on the study: Deep quantitative profiling of the T cell receptor repertoire was used in the study to follow responses to a trivalent subunit inactivated influenza vaccine.

The paper's findings and limits, for the study overall: The authors suggested that each seasonal influenza vaccination may recruit only a limited number of new T cells.

The rearranged chain carries TRBV12-3 or TRBV12-4 and TRBJ2-5, with the D gene call left open. The specimen was PBMCs from blood, collected 5 to 6 days after vaccination. This receptor was identified in a man between 45 and 60 years old who received an inactivated influenza vaccine. Donor details come from another sample of the same person, matched by shared clones. The sequenced DNA: TGTGCCAGCAGTTTTGTTGCGGAGACCCAGTACTTC. It is translated as CASSFVAETQYF.